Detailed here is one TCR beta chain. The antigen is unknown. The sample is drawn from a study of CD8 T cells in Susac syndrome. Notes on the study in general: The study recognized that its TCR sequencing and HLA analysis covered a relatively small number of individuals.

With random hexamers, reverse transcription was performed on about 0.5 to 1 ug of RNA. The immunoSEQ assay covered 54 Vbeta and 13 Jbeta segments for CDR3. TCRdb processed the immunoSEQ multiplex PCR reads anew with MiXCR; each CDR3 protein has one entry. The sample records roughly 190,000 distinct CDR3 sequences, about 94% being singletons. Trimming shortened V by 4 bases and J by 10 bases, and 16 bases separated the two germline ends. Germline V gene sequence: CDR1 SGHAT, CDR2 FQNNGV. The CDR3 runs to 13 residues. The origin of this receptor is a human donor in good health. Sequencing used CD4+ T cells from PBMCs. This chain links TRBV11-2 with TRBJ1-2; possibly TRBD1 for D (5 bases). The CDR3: CASSSTGSILYTF. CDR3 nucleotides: TGTGCCAGCAGCTCTACAGGCTCAATCCTCTACACCTTC.